The entry below gives a single T cell receptor (beta chain) sequence along with its context. TCRdb keeps only in-frame clones here, not all; method: immunoSEQ multiplex PCR. The sample records tens of thousands of clones, around 92% being singletons. These data belong to a study of T cell changes during pregnancy in multiple sclerosis. This CDR3 has 11 residues. V lost 5 bases, J lost 9 bases, and 5 bases lay in between. CDR1 MDHEN and CDR2 SYDVKM come from the germline V gene. The chain employs TRBV28 and TRBJ2-6; no clear D gene. This receptor was taken from a female donor with multiple sclerosis, enrolled in a pregnancy study. The sample was peripheral blood, taken before pregnancy. CDR3 nucleotide sequence: TGTGCCAGCAGTCTAGGCAACGTCCTGACTTTC. This encodes CASSLGNVLTF.